This is a list of T cell receptor beta chains from one sample in a study of CD8 T cells in ankylosing spondylitis. MiXCR, run by TCRdb on the 5' RACE reads, gives a single entry per CDR3 protein. Of roughly 670,000 distinct CDR3 sequences listed, under 20% were seen once; the top ten hold under 20%. Specimen: blood, either unsorted or a sorted T cell fraction (not recorded which). The receptors were gathered from a male donor with ankylosing spondylitis. Both conserved end residues are part of each CDR3. A D gene is named only where the DNA matches it firmly. Clone size appears in some rows only: once, few, many, or a class for an expanded clone.

D | J | V | size | CDR3 | DNA
- | TRBJ2-1 | TRBV12-5 | - | CASGPVEYEQFF | TGTGCTAGTGGTCCCGTCGAATATGAGCAGTTCTTC
- | TRBJ1-1 | TRBV29-1 | few | CSVPRPGVRTEAFF | TGCAGCGTTCCTCGCCCAGGGGTTCGCACTGAAGCTTTCTTT
- | TRBJ2-1 | TRBV10-3 | - | CAISDGGNSYNEQFF | TGTGCCATCAGTGATGGGGGGAACTCCTACAATGAGCAGTTCTTC
TRBD1 | TRBJ2-3 | TRBV15 | many | CATSRGGGPDTQYF | TGTGCCACCAGCAGAGGAGGGGGCCCAGATACGCAGTATTTT
- | TRBJ2-3 | TRBV11-2 | few | CASSQWTSTDTQYF | TGTGCCAGCAGCCAATGGACTAGCACAGATACGCAGTATTTT
TRBD2 | TRBJ2-1 | TRBV20-1 | - | CSARDGTSGYNEQFF | TGCAGTGCTAGAGATGGGACTAGCGGTTACAATGAGCAGTTCTTC
- | TRBJ1-5 | TRBV3-1 | - | CACSQDSSRSHQPQHF | TGTGCCTGCAGCCAAGATAGTTCGAGGAGTCATCAGCCCCAGCATTTT
- | TRBJ2-7 | TRBV5-1 | few | CASSLAPTLANEQYF | TGCGCCAGCAGCTTGGCCCCGACTCTAGCTAACGAGCAGTACTTC
- | TRBJ2-1 | TRBV14 | few | CASSQFPGVYNEQFF | TGTGCCAGCAGCCAATTCCCAGGGGTTTACAATGAGCAGTTCTTC
- | TRBJ2-5 | TRBV9 | - | CASSVGLRQETQETQYF | TGTGCCAGCAGCGTAGGGTTGAGACAGGAGACTCAAGAGACCCAGTACTTC
- | TRBJ2-1 | TRBV7-8 | - | CASSLFVGRDEQFF | TGTGCCAGCAGCTTATTCGTGGGGCGCGATGAGCAGTTCTTC
- | TRBJ2-2 | TRBV5-1 | few | CASSLGLANSNTGELFF | TGCGCCAGCAGCTTGGGTCTAGCGAACTCGAACACCGGGGAGCTGTTTTTT
TRBD1 | TRBJ1-2 | TRBV11-2 | - | CASIRDRVGGYTF | TGTGCCAGCATCCGCGACAGGGTTGGTGGCTACACCTTC
- | TRBJ1-1 | TRBV18 | - | CASSRQHGGPNTEAFF | TGTGCCAGCTCACGCCAGCATGGGGGACCGAACACTGAAGCTTTCTTT
- | TRBJ1-2 | TRBV12-3/TRBV12-4 | - | CASRTAGTPGRGYTF | TGTGCCAGCAGAACTGCCGGGACTCCTGGGAGGGGCTACACCTTC
- | TRBJ1-6 | TRBV5-5 | few | CASSSDAGYSSYNSPLHF | TGTGCCAGCAGCTCGGACGCCGGGTATAGCTCCTATAATTCACCCCTCCACTTT
TRBD2 | TRBJ2-1 | TRBV28 | few | CASSFPLAALNEQFF | TGTGCCAGCAGTTTTCCACTAGCGGCCCTCAATGAGCAGTTCTTC
- | TRBJ2-7 | TRBV5-1 | few | CASSLGVAVVSYEQYF | TGCGCCAGCAGCTTGGGGGTGGCAGTAGTAAGCTACGAGCAGTACTTC
- | TRBJ2-1 | TRBV5-5 | few | CASSTVGNSYNEQFF | TGTGCCAGCAGTACTGTGGGGAATTCCTACAATGAGCAGTTCTTC
TRBD1 | TRBJ1-5 | TRBV5-5 | - | CASSPTSGQGNQPQHF | TGTGCCAGCAGCCCAACCTCGGGACAGGGGAATCAGCCCCAGCATTTT
- | TRBJ1-1 | TRBV27 | few | CASSYVRGGVIEAFF | TGTGCCAGCAGCTACGTCCGCGGTGGGGTAATTGAAGCTTTCTTT
TRBD2 | TRBJ2-5 | TRBV4-2 | few | CASSQDLRGAKYQETQYF | TGTGCCAGCAGCCAAGATCTGCGGGGGGCCAAGTACCAAGAGACCCAGTACTTC
TRBD1 | TRBJ1-2 | TRBV12-3/TRBV12-4 | - | CASRLDRASGYTF | TGTGCCAGCAGGCTCGACAGGGCGTCTGGCTACACCTTC
- | TRBJ2-7 | TRBV29-1 | many | CSVATTGSYEQYF | TGCAGCGTTGCAACGACAGGTTCCTACGAGCAGTACTTC
- | TRBJ2-2 | TRBV7-2 | few | CASSSYSTGELFF | TGTGCCAGCAGCTCTTACAGCACCGGGGAGCTGTTTTTT
- | TRBJ2-2 | TRBV6-5 | few | CASSYLDSSTGELFF | TGTGCCAGCAGTTATCTCGACAGCTCGACCGGGGAGCTGTTTTTT
TRBD1 | TRBJ1-5 | TRBV4-1 | few | CASSQGDREGQPQHF | TGCGCCAGCAGCCAAGGGGACAGGGAGGGACAGCCCCAGCATTTT
- | TRBJ1-1 | TRBV4-2 | - | CASSQEGGQTEAFF | TGTGCCAGCAGCCAAGAGGGGGGGCAAACTGAAGCTTTCTTT
- | TRBJ1-4 | TRBV9 | few | CASSVREPDGGGNEKLFF | TGTGCCAGCAGCGTAAGAGAACCGGACGGTGGGGGTAACGAAAAACTGTTTTTT
- | TRBJ2-7 | TRBV4-2 | - | CASSQGGSAYEQYF | TGTGCCAGCAGCCAAGGCGGGTCTGCCTACGAGCAGTACTTC
- | TRBJ2-3 | TRBV20-1 | few | CSASRAGSTDTQYF | TGCAGTGCTAGCCGGGCGGGTAGCACAGATACGCAGTATTTT
- | TRBJ2-1 | TRBV12-3/TRBV12-4 | - | CASSFPRVLNEQFF | TGTGCCAGCAGTTTCCCCAGGGTCCTGAATGAGCAGTTCTTC
TRBD1 | TRBJ2-5 | TRBV4-1 | - | CASSRTGEETQYF | TGCGCCAGCAGCCGGACAGGAGAAGAGACCCAGTACTTC
TRBD2 | TRBJ2-3 | TRBV10-3 | - | CAISPLAGGPNTQYF | TGTGCCATCAGTCCTCTAGCGGGAGGGCCTAATACGCAGTATTTT
- | TRBJ1-2 | TRBV5-1 | - | CASSLEARSYGYNF | TGCGCCAGCAGCTTGGAGGCACGGAGCTATGGCTACAACTTC
TRBD1 | TRBJ2-7 | TRBV3-1 | few | CASSQLLGQGAYEQYF | TGTGCCAGCAGCCAGTTACTAGGACAGGGGGCTTACGAGCAGTACTTC
TRBD2 | TRBJ2-3 | TRBV10-1 | - | CASSELSAGGTTDTQYF | TGCGCCAGCAGTGAGCTATCAGCGGGGGGAACCACAGATACGCAGTATTTT
- | TRBJ2-3 | TRBV3-1 | few | CASSQGGRGARTDTQYF | TGTGCCAGCAGCCAAGGGGGTCGGGGAGCACGTACAGATACGCAGTATTTT